This TCR beta chain appears in the sequencing data of a study of CD8 T cells in Susac syndrome (dated by TCRdb to about 2019). Concerning the study at large: The study used repertoire sequencing to test whether antigen drove CD8+ T cell activation and differentiation in Susac syndrome. CD8+ T cell repertoire clonality was compared between some 12 healthy donors, approximately 14 Susac syndrome patients and fewer than 19 multiple sclerosis patients.

Trimming takes 0 bases from V and 6 bases from J, and the germline ends sit 6 bases apart. The germline V gene sets CDR1 to LGHNA and CDR2 to YSLEER. CDR3 length: 13 amino acids, cysteine to phenylalanine. This entry keeps only the CDR3 DNA: 39 bases, framed from base 1. Results the study describes overall, beyond this receptor: The number of individuals in the TCR sequencing and HLA analysis was recognized as being relatively small.

In the case of this clonotype: The antigen it recognizes is unknown. Base qualities are missing; no much larger clone stands one base away.

RNA was extracted with the RNeasy kit and about 0.45 to 1 ug was reverse transcribed using random hexamers. TCR beta CDR3 regions were amplified with the immunoSEQ multiplex PCR assay covering 54 Vbeta and 13 Jbeta segments. To correct PCR amplification bias, a synthetic template baseline was used for both primer optimization and computational correction. The published analysis was carried out like this. Reads were annotated to V, D and J genes per IMGT and analyzed with immunoSEQ Analyzer, keeping only productive sequences. To calculate clonality, Shannon entropy was normalized by log2 of the number of productive unique sequences and then subtracted from one. Public and private clones were assessed among the 100 most prevalent clones of each patient and control. Clones were defined as Susac-specific when absent from the healthy and MS cohorts, from 1,000 to 1,100 published viral clones and from other ImmuneACCESS disease sequences. The public reads were reanalyzed by TCRdb: fastp trimming at Q25, MiXCR alignment, in-frame beta chains only. One record per CDR3 amino acid sequence lists the most common genes and DNA. The V and J calls were not made by the authors but by TCRdb's processing. In all, the sample holds approximately 120,000 distinct CDR3 sequences, and about 93% of those were seen once. The ten largest clones capture 0.2% to 0.25% of the sample.

High-throughput TCR beta sequencing profiled peripheral blood CD8+ and CD4+ T cells from healthy donors, Susac syndrome patients and multiple sclerosis patients. Treatment-naive patients with stable or active relapsing-remitting disease fulfilling revised McDonald criteria were used as multiple sclerosis controls. Bulk CD8+ and CD4+ T cells were purified by magnetic negative isolation, while CD8+ TEMRA cells were enriched using FACS. Blood was drawn into EDTA tubes, processed within 24 hours, and PBMCs were isolated by density gradient centrifugation. PBMCs destined for TCR sequencing were cryopreserved in liquid nitrogen and later thawed in a 37 °C water bath. The sorted or isolated CD4+, CD8+ and CD8+ TEMRA cells had a purity of 90% or higher.

This TCR was recovered from a human donor with multiple sclerosis. Sequencing was performed on CD8+ T cells from PBMCs. The chain is encoded by TRBV4-3 joined to TRBJ2-1, with no confidently assigned D gene. The nucleotide sequence reads as follows: TGCGCCAGCAGCCAAGAAGTATTCAATGAGCAGTTCTTC. Translated, this gives CASSQEVFNEQFF.